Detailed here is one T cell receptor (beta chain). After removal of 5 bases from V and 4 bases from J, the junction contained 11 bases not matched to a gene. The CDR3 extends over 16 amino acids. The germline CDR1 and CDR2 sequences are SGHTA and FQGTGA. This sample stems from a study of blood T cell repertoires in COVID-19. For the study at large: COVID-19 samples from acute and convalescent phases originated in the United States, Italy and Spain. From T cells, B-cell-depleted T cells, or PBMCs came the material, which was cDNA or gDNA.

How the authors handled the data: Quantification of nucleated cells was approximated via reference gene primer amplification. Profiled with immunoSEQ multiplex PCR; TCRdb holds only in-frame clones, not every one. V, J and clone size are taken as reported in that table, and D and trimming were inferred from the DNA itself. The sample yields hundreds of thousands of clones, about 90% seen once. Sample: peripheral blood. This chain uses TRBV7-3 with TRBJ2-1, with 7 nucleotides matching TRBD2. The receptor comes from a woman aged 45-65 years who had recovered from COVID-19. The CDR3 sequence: CASSGAAGVPYNEQFF. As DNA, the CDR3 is TGTGCCAGCAGCGGAGCGGCGGGAGTCCCGTACAATGAGCAGTTCTTC.